This is a list of T cell receptor beta chains from one sample in a study of T cell responses to AZD1222 COVID-19 vaccine. Produced via immunoSEQ multiplex PCR; TCRdb's table is partial and in-frame only. The table shows some 120,000 clones, with 80% to 90% occurring only once. This specimen was peripheral blood, taken on day 0 of AZD1222 vaccination. Receptors originate from an adult in good health. Each CDR3 is given with its conserved first and last residue. D genes are given only for firm matches. Expanded clones get a size class; other rows say once, few or many, or leave the size out.

clone_size | j_call | cdr3_length | v_call | d_call | cdr3_aa | cdr3_nt
NA | TRBJ2-7 | 15 | TRBV19 | TRBD1 | CASSPYLTGTYEQYF | TGTGCCAGTAGTCCATACCTGACAGGGACCTACGAGCAGTACTTC
NA | TRBJ2-1 | 15 | TRBV21-1 | NA | CASSKGGRLRDEQFF | TGTGCCAGCAGCAAGGGTGGTAGATTGCGCGATGAGCAGTTCTTC
NA | TRBJ1-2 | 15 | TRBV9 | NA | CASSTLPQYPYGYTF | TGTGCCAGCAGCACCCTCCCACAGTACCCCTATGGCTACACCTTC
once | TRBJ1-2 | 11 | TRBV30 | NA | CAREYYYGYTF | TGTGCCCGAGAGTATTACTATGGCTACACCTTC
NA | TRBJ2-1 | 12 | TRBV5-1 | NA | CASSPGIGEQFF | TGCGCCAGCAGCCCCGGGATAGGGGAGCAGTTCTTC
NA | TRBJ1-1 | 14 | TRBV19 | NA | CASSMQSMNTEAFF | TGTGCCAGTAGTATGCAGAGCATGAACACTGAAGCTTTCTTT
NA | TRBJ1-2 | 13 | TRBV12-3/TRBV12-4 | NA | CASSRLTPYGYTF | TGTGCCAGCAGTCGTCTAACACCATATGGCTACACCTTC
NA | TRBJ2-5 | 14 | TRBV28 | TRBD1 | CASSLGQPRETQYF | TGTGCCAGCAGTTTGGGACAGCCTAGGGAGACCCAGTACTTC
NA | TRBJ1-3 | 15 | TRBV19 | NA | CASSNLRLSGNTIYF | TGTGCCAGTAGTAATCTCCGGCTCTCAGGAAACACCATATATTTT
NA | TRBJ1-3 | 18 | TRBV9 | NA | CAVQPGEVLKLSGNTIYF | TGTGCCGTCCAACCGGGGGAGGTCCTTAAACTCTCTGGAAACACCATATATTTT
NA | TRBJ1-1 | 13 | TRBV3-1/TRBV3-2 | NA | CASSHGGNTEAFF | TGTGCCAGCAGCCATGGGGGGAACACTGAAGCTTTCTTT
once | TRBJ1-5 | 15 | TRBV27 | NA | CASSLSGNSNQPQHF | TGTGCCAGCAGTTTATCGGGGAATTCCAATCAGCCCCAGCATTTT
once | TRBJ2-7 | 9 | TRBV12-1 | NA | CASRAGFLF | TGTGCCAGCAGGGCAGGGTTCCTCTTC
once | TRBJ2-7 | 12 | TRBV7-9 | NA | CASSSSGYEQYF | TGTGCCAGCAGCTCCAGTGGCTACGAGCAGTACTTC
NA | TRBJ2-3 | 13 | TRBV2 | NA | CATHLGTSDTQYF | TGTGCCACCCATCTGGGGACCTCGGATACGCAGTATTTT
NA | TRBJ1-1 | 12 | TRBV6-5 | NA | CASRGTHTEAFF | TGTGCCAGCAGAGGGACCCACACTGAAGCTTTCTTT
NA | TRBJ1-1 | 15 | TRBV19 | NA | CASSPGWDMNTEAFF | TGTGCCAGTAGTCCAGGGTGGGATATGAACACTGAAGCTTTCTTT
NA | TRBJ1-5 | 13 | TRBV7-2 | NA | CASSHGGDQPQHF | TGTGCCAGCAGCCATGGGGGGGATCAGCCCCAGCATTTT
NA | TRBJ1-2 | 13 | TRBV10-1 | NA | CASKTTEAYGYTF | TGCGCCAGCAAAACGACAGAGGCCTATGGCTACACCTTC
NA | TRBJ1-2 | 13 | TRBV2 | TRBD1 | CASRGQGDYGYTF | TGTGCCAGCAGAGGACAGGGAGACTATGGCTACACCTTC
NA | TRBJ2-1 | 11 | TRBV6-1 | NA | CASSQTNEQFF | TGTGCCAGCAGTCAGACTAATGAGCAGTTCTTC
NA | TRBJ2-2 | 16 | TRBV4-3 | TRBD1 | CASSQDRYTGGGELFF | TGCGCCAGCAGCCAAGATCGCTACACAGGGGGCGGGGAGCTGTTTTTT
many | TRBJ2-7 | 13 | TRBV5-1 | NA | CASSFGQNYEQYF | TGCGCCAGCAGCTTCGGGCAGAACTACGAGCAGTACTTC
NA | TRBJ1-1 | 13 | TRBV27 | NA | CATQTVGNTEAFF | TGTGCCACCCAGACAGTGGGGAACACTGAAGCTTTCTTT
NA | TRBJ1-2 | 14 | TRBV6-5 | NA | CASRFTGTNYGYTF | TGTGCCAGCAGATTTACAGGGACCAACTATGGCTACACCTTC
NA | TRBJ1-1 | 12 | TRBV30 | NA | CAWDRFNTEAFF | TGTGCCTGGGACCGATTTAACACTGAAGCTTTCTTT
few | TRBJ1-4 | 16 | TRBV7-8 | NA | CASSSSGTAIGEKLFF | TGTGCCAGCAGCTCGTCCGGGACCGCGATTGGAGAAAAACTGTTTTTT
NA | TRBJ1-2 | 14 | TRBV5-1 | NA | CASSPWTGPYGYTF | TGCGCCAGCAGTCCATGGACCGGTCCCTATGGCTACACCTTC
NA | TRBJ2-7 | 16 | TRBV7-2 | TRBD2 | CASSDRTSGGAHEQYF | TGTGCCAGCAGCGATAGAACTAGCGGGGGGGCCCACGAGCAGTACTTC
NA | TRBJ2-1 | 12 | TRBV11-2 | NA | CASSLTSLEQFF | TGTGCCAGCAGCCTTACTAGCCTAGAGCAGTTCTTC
NA | TRBJ1-1 | 14 | TRBV4-2 | NA | CASSQDGGKNEAFF | TGTGCCAGCAGCCAAGATGGGGGAAAGAATGAAGCTTTCTTT
NA | TRBJ1-4 | 14 | TRBV30 | NA | CAWSRNRAAEKLFF | TGTGCCTGGTCACGAAACAGGGCGGCTGAAAAACTGTTTTTT